This T cell receptor (beta chain) appears in the sequencing data of a study of Ad26.COV2.S vaccination and SARS-CoV-2 variants. Generated by immunoSEQ multiplex PCR, the TCRdb table keeps only in-frame clones and is missing some. Altogether 250,000 to 300,000 clones are present, around 87% being singletons, with the ten largest covering 3% to 4%. Treatment indicated: some 19 received Ad26.COV2.S at low or high dose, single or two shots; about 5 received placebo; per-sample allocation not given. Vaccine and placebo recipients were sampled on day 63 after the first injection. CDR1 is MNHNY, CDR2 SVGAGI, per germline (reference sequence). The length of the CDR3 is 16 residues. V was trimmed by 5 bases and J by 0 bases, leaving 13 bases between them.

This chain uses TRBV6-6 with TRBJ1-4; no clear D. The input for sequencing was peripheral blood, taken in a trial of Ad26.COV2.S vaccine versus placebo. This sequence originates from a person aged 18-60 years who received the Ad26.COV2.S COVID-19 vaccine or a placebo. In DNA, the CDR3 is TGTGCCAGCAGTCGAGGAATAGATGCAACTAATGAAAAACTGTTTTTT. Encoded protein: CASSRGIDATNEKLFF.